The clone carrying this T cell receptor beta chain was seen many times. The CDR3 loop spans 16 amino acids. V was pared by 3 bases and J by 6 bases, with 7 bases of the junction left unmatched. It was RNA transcripts that yielded the amplified TCR beta CDR3 regions. Researchers ran a first-round RT-PCR on the TCR CDR3 using the HTBI primer set. Via MiXCR, TCRdb re-called the multiplex PCR reads, giving one row per CDR3 protein. The top ten hold 5% to 6% of the sample, which has a few hundred thousand distinct CDR3 sequences, approximately 13% seen once. PBMCs were collected from a roughly 10 ml volume of fresh peripheral blood. The sample originates from a study of T cells in Graves' hyperthyroidism and ophthalmopathy.

This clonotype was sampled from a woman aged 18-29 years with Graves' hyperthyroidism. This chain uses TRBV12-3 or TRBV12-4 with TRBJ2-2, with 10 bases identical to TRBD2. Sequencing used blood. The CDR3 region is CASSFWLAGVSGELFF. As DNA, the CDR3 is TGTGCCAGCAGTTTTTGGCTAGCGGGAGTTTCCGGGGAGCTGTTTTTT.